A selection of T cell receptor beta chains follows, all from one sample in a study of radiation and T cells in renal cell carcinoma. Using immunoSEQ multiplex PCR, the repertoire was profiled, and TCRdb retains in-frame clones only, with some absent. The table includes about 130,000 clones, nearly 90% detected once. The sequenced sample was blood, obtained from a patient whose treatment included radiotherapy and nephrectomy. Every receptor here comes from a woman aged 45-65 years with renal cell carcinoma. Each CDR3 is given with its conserved first and last residue. D genes are given only for firm matches. A row's size may be missing; if present it is once, few, many or a size class.

CDR3 protein	CDR3 DNA	V gene	J gene	D gene	clone size
CASSLGFLNTEAFF	TGTGCCAGCAGCTTAGGGTTCCTGAACACTGAAGCTTTCTTT	TRBV7-2	TRBJ1-1	NA	NA
CASSTDSFSGNTIYF	TGTGCCAGCTCAACGGACAGTTTCTCTGGAAACACCATATATTTT	TRBV18	TRBJ1-3	NA	NA
CASSLAALSTDTQYF	TGCGCCAGCAGCTTGGCTGCACTTTCAACAGATACGCAGTATTTT	TRBV5-1	TRBJ2-3	NA	once
CASSLGSSGNTIYF	TGTGCCAGCAGTTTGGGATCCTCAGGAAACACCATATATTTT	TRBV11-2	TRBJ1-3	NA	NA
CASSTSRDLTDTQYF	TGTGCCAGCAGCACCAGCAGGGACCTCACAGATACGCAGTATTTT	TRBV9	TRBJ2-3	NA	NA
CASTDGAGLGYGYTF	TGTGCCAGTACCGACGGGGCAGGGCTGGGCTATGGCTACACCTTC	TRBV19	TRBJ1-2	NA	NA
CASSLGRVNGYTF	TGTGCCAGCAGCTTAGGTAGGGTAAATGGCTACACCTTC	TRBV13	TRBJ1-2	NA	NA
CSATGRPNEKLFF	TGCAGCGCCACCGGTCGGCCTAATGAAAAACTGTTTTTT	TRBV29-1	TRBJ1-4	NA	few
CASSLAGGPEQYF	TGTGCCAGCAGCTTAGCGGGGGGGCCCGAGCAGTACTTC	TRBV11-2	TRBJ2-7	TRBD2	NA
CASSWGQGATYEQYF	TGTGCCAGCAGCTGGGGACAGGGGGCTACCTACGAGCAGTACTTC	TRBV5-6	TRBJ2-7	TRBD1	NA
CASREDRPSYEQYF	TGTGCCAGCAGGGAGGACAGGCCATCCTACGAGCAGTACTTC	TRBV6-5	TRBJ2-7	TRBD1	NA
CASSPLTGLITGELFF	TGTGCTAGCAGCCCCCTGACAGGGCTTATTACCGGGGAGCTGTTTTTT	TRBV7-7	TRBJ2-2	TRBD1	NA
CASSDSTRNYGYTF	TGTGCCAGCAGTGACTCGACCAGAAACTATGGCTACACCTTC	TRBV6-1	TRBJ1-2	NA	once
CASSLGDGGEAFF	TGCGCCAGCAGCTTGGGGGATGGAGGTGAAGCTTTCTTT	TRBV5-1	TRBJ1-1	NA	NA
CASSIRDRGGTEAFF	TGTGCCAGTAGTATCCGGGACAGGGGAGGCACTGAAGCTTTCTTT	TRBV19	TRBJ1-1	TRBD1	NA
CASSQDSRGEKLFF	TGTGCCAGCAGCCAAGACAGCCGGGGTGAAAAACTGTTTTTT	TRBV4-2	TRBJ1-4	NA	few
CATSSDLRDSFNSPLHF	TGTGCCACCAGCAGTGACCTCCGGGACAGCTTTAATTCACCCCTCCACTTT	TRBV15	TRBJ1-6	TRBD1	NA